This TCR beta chain was captured in a study of T cells after yellow fever vaccination. This clonotype has at least ten counts. TCRdb re-called the 5' RACE reads through MiXCR, storing one row per CDR3 protein. Here the sample spans 120,000 or so distinct CDR3 sequences, roughly 7.9% being singletons. The V end lost 5 bases, the J end lost 3 bases, and 14 bases lay between the germline ends. Germline-derived CDR1 and CDR2 are SGHRS and YFSETQ. The CDR3 contains 15 residues. This receptor was obtained from a young man who received the YFV17D yellow fever vaccine. The chain has TRBV5-1 and TRBJ2-2, with D tentatively TRBD1 (6 bases). This sample comprised CD4+ T cells sorted from PBMCs, obtained 35 to 50 days after the first yellow fever vaccination. The CDR3 sequence is CASSQTTGYTGELFF. The CDR3 nucleotides are TGCGCCAGCAGTCAAACGACAGGCTACACCGGGGAGCTGTTTTTT.